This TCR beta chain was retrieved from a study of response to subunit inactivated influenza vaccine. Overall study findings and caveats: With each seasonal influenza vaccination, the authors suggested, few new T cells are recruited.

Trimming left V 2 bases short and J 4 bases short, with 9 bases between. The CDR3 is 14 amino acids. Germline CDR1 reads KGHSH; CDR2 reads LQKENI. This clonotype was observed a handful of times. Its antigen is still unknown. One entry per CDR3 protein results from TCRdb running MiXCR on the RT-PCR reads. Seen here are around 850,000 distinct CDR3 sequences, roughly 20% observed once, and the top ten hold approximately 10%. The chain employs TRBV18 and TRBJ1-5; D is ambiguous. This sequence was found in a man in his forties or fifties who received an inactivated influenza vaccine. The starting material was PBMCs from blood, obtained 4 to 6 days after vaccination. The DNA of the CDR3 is TGTGCCAGCTCACCAGAGGACGGTAATCAGCCCCAGCATTTT. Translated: CASSPEDGNQPQHF.